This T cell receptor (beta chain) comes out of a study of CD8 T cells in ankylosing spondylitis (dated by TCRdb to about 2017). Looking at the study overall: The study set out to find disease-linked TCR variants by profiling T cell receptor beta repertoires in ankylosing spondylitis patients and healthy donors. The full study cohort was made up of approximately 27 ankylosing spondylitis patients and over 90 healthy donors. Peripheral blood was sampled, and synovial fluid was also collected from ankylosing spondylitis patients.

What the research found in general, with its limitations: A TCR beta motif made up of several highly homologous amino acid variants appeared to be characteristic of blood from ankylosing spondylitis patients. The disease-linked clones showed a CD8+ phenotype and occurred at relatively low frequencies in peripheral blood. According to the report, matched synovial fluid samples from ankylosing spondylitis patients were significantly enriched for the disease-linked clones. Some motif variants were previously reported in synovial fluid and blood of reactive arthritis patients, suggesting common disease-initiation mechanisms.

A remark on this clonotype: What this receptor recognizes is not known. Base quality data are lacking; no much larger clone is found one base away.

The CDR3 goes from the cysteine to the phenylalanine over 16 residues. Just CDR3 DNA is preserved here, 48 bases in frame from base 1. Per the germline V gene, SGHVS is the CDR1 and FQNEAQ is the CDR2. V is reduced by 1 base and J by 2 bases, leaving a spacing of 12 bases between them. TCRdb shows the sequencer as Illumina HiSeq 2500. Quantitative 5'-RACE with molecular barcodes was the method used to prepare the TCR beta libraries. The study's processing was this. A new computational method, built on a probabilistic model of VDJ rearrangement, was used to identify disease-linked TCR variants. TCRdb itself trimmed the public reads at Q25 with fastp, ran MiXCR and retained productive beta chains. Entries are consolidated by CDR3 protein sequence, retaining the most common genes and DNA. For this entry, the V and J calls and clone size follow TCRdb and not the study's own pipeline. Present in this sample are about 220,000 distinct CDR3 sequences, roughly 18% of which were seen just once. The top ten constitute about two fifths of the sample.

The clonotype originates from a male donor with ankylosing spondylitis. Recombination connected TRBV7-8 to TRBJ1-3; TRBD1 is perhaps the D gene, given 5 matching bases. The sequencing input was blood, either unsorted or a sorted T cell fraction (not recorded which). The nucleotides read TGTGCCAGCAGCTTAGGCCCAGGGAGTACTGGAAACACCATATATTTT. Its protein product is CASSLGPGSTGNTIYF. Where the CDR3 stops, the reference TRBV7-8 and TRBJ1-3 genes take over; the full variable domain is GAGVSQSPRYKVAKRGQDVALRCDPISGHVSLFWYQQALGQGPEFLTYFQNEAQLDKSGLPSDRFFAERPEGSVSTLKIQRTQQEDSAVYLCASSLGPGSTGNTIYFGEGSWLTVV.